This T cell receptor (beta chain) derives from a study of response to subunit inactivated influenza vaccine. The CDR3 length is 16 residues. Trimming took off 3 bases at V and 0 bases at J, with 12 bases between the two ends. Germline CDR1 LGHDT, CDR2 YNNKEL (reference sequence). TCRdb fed the RT-PCR reads into MiXCR, producing one record per CDR3 protein. This table has roughly 550,000 distinct CDR3 sequences, 20% to 25% appearing once. These data were also reused for a study on T cells expressing NK-cell markers. That report notes: A 5'RACE template switching approach incorporating UMIs was used to make TCR beta cDNA.

The rearrangement uses TRBV3-1 and TRBJ1-3, with a weak D call TRBD1 (5 bases). The receptor was isolated from a man aged 50-59 years who received an inactivated influenza vaccine. This specimen was CD4+ T cells sorted from PBMCs, taken about 11 days after vaccination. CDR3 DNA sequence: TGTGCCAGCAGCCACGCCCACAGGAACTCTGGAAACACCATATATTTT. Translation gives CASSHAHRNSGNTIYF.